The entry below gives a single T cell receptor (beta chain) sequence along with its context. TCRdb itself ran the 5' RACE reads through MiXCR, one entry per CDR3 protein. The sample contains some 190,000 distinct CDR3 sequences, 16% of which appear only once. These data belong to a study of T-cell memory formation after mild COVID-19. The CDR3 runs to 14 residues. Per the germline V gene, CDR1 is SGHTA and CDR2 is FQGNSA. V was pared by 4 bases and J by 8 bases, with 14 bases between. Specimen: PBMCs or a T cell subset sorted from them (not recorded which). The chain combines TRBV7-2 with TRBJ1-4, with unresolved D. This TCR came from an adult woman who had mild COVID-19 (a few samples of this study predate the infection). Cell type and time point are not known. The CDR3 loop reads CASSSRSPVEKLFF. The DNA for the CDR3 is TGTGCCAGCAGCTCAAGGAGTCCCGTGGAAAAACTGTTTTTT.